This TCR beta chain emerged from a study of CD8+CD57+ T cells in acquired aplastic anemia. Germline V gives CDR1 LNHDA, CDR2 SQIVND (reference sequence). This CDR3 region has 13 residues. With V trimmed by 10 bases and J by 5 bases, 7 bases remained unmatched. Selection for sequencing was limited to patients who had shown CD8+CD57+ cell expansion by flow cytometry. Patients had undergone no therapy by the time their blood was sampled. Regarding this clonotype: The antigen remains undetermined.

Investigators profiled TCR beta VDJ and CDR3 from genomic DNA template. TCRdb reprocessed the reads via MiXCR and lists one record per CDR3 protein. The top ten clones hold about 62% of a sample with roughly 93,000 distinct CDR3 sequences, about 66% of them seen once. Whole-study results and caveats: About 29 CD8+ CDR3 sequences occurred in both the patients and the controls.

The source material was sorted CD4+, CD8+, or CD8+CD57+ T cells (not recorded which) from PBMCs. The gene calls are TRBV19 and TRBJ1-5; 8 bases match TRBD1. The sequence was collected from a human donor with aplastic anemia. For the CDR3, the DNA is TGTGCCACCTCCGGGACAGGCTATCAGCCCCAGCATTTT. This sequence encodes CATSGTGYQPQHF.